Listed here are 20 T cell receptor beta chains from one sample, sequenced in a study of neurological immune-mediated disorders. In TCRdb, the 5' RACE reads were re-called with MiXCR into one record per CDR3 protein. In the table there are about 46,000 distinct CDR3 sequences, roughly 3% of which are singletons. The sample consisted of PBMCs. Receptors originate from a woman aged 45-65 years with multiple sclerosis.

This clonotype has a count of ten or more. The chain employs TRBV28 and TRBJ1-1, with D maybe TRBD1 (5 bases). Per the germline V gene, CDR1 is MDHEN and CDR2 is SYDVKM. V gave up 6 bases and J gave up 3 bases, with 17 bases separating them. The CDR3 has 15 residues. CDR3 residues: CASSPAWGSDTEAFF. The CDR3 nucleotides read TGTGCCAGCAGCCCCGCCTGGGGCTCGGACACTGAAGCTTTCTTT.

CDR3 in DNA: TGTGCCAGCAGCCGTCGGGACAGCTTGAGCGTGAACAATGAGCAGTTCTTC. Its protein product is CASSRRDSLSVNNEQFF. J is TRBJ2-1 and V is TRBV2; 7 bases agree with TRBD1. The CDR3 has 17 amino acids. Germline lookup yields CDR1 SNHLY and CDR2 FYNNEI. V lost 6 bases to trimming and J lost 5 bases; unmatched junction nucleotides: 16.

This clonotype has a count of ten or more. A much more abundant neighbour one base away suggests this may be a read error. The chain employs TRBV5-1 and TRBJ2-7, with 15 bases identical to TRBD2. Per the germline V gene, CDR1 is SGHRS and CDR2 is YFSETQ. The CDR3 loop spans 14 amino acids. The CDR3 reads CASSRTSGRGEKYF. The CDR3 coding sequence is TGCGCCAGCAGCCGGACTAGCGGGAGGGGCGAGAAGTACTTC.

This clonotype has at least ten counts. The V gene is TRBV27, the J gene TRBJ1-1; D call uncertain. V lost 10 bases and J 3 bases, leaving 9 bases between the germline ends. Germline-derived CDR1 and CDR2 are MNHEY and SMNVEV (reference sequence). There are 11 residues in the CDR3. The CDR3 protein is CATGRDTEAFF. The CDR3, as DNA: TGTGCCACCGGTAGGGACACTGAAGCTTTCTTT.

This clonotype was seen ten or more times. The CDR3 is CSASKRDEAFF. The CDR3 DNA follows: TGCAGTGCTAGTAAGAGGGATGAAGCTTTCTTT. The rearrangement uses TRBV20-1 and TRBJ1-1; D unclear. V was trimmed by 3 bases and J by 7 bases, leaving 9 bases between them. CDR1 is DFQATT, CDR2 SNEGSKA, per germline (reference sequence). The CDR3 has 11 residues.

In its sample, this clonotype was seen many times. The chain couples TRBV7-3 to TRBJ2-1, with D perhaps given as TRBD1 or TRBD2 (5 bases each). CDR3 length: 17 amino acids. CDR1 is SGHTA, CDR2 FQGTGA, per germline. V was clipped by 5 bases and J by 0 bases, with 17 bases between them. The CDR3: CASSPHWDPSSYNEQFF. DNA for the CDR3: TGTGCCAGCAGCCCCCACTGGGACCCGAGCTCCTACAATGAGCAGTTCTTC.

Ten or more counts support this clonotype. J is TRBJ2-1 and V is TRBV27; 9 nucleotides line up with TRBD2. V shed 4 bases and J 5 bases; nucleotides not matched to a gene: 12. The CDR3 contains 17 residues. Germline CDR1 is MNHEY and CDR2 is SMNVEV (reference sequence). The CDR3 reads CASSSKKLAGYDNEQFF. The CDR3 nucleotides read TGTGCCAGCAGTTCAAAGAAGCTAGCGGGATACGACAATGAGCAGTTCTTC.

This clonotype was counted ten times or more. The rearrangement uses TRBV11-2 and TRBJ2-1, with D perhaps TRBD1 (5 bases). Germline CDR1 reads SGHAT; CDR2 reads FQNNGV. Deletions cut 5 bases from V and 8 bases from J, with 13 bases between. This CDR3 spans 13 amino acids. CDR3 residues: CASSRTHRHEQFF. CDR3 nucleotide sequence: TGTGCCAGCAGCAGAACGCACAGGCATGAGCAGTTCTTC.

This clonotype was counted at least ten times. V and J are TRBV20-1 and TRBJ2-7; no clear D. Germline CDR1 DFQATT, CDR2 SNEGSKA (reference sequence). The CDR3 runs 11 residues. Between the trimmed V and J ends, which lost 6 bases and 7 bases, there was a span of 13 bases. CDR3 bases: TGCAGTGCGGCTTTGGCGGATGAGCAGTACGTC. Its protein product is CSAALADEQYV.

This clonotype was seen at least ten times. The chain couples TRBV12-3 or TRBV12-4 to TRBJ2-1; D tentatively reads TRBD1 or TRBD2 (5 bases each). The CDR3 is 13 amino acids. Trimming cost V 3 bases and J 9 bases, with 12 bases left between them. CDR3 in amino acids: CASSLVRGVEQFF. Written as DNA, the CDR3 is TGTGCCAGCAGTTTGGTGAGAGGGGTTGAGCAGTTCTTC.

In regard to this clonotype: Just one base apart from a much larger clone, this may be a read error. V usage is TRBV7-2 and J usage is TRBJ2-1, with D unclear. The V end was cut by 2 bases, the J end by 12 bases, with 14 bases between. In germline, CDR1 is SGHTA, CDR2 FQGNSA. The CDR3 covers 13 residues. The CDR3 DNA sequence: TGTGCCAGCAGCTTAAAGACTCCTTATGCGCAGTTCTTC. It is translated as CASSLKTPYAQFF.

This clonotype occurred many times. The rearrangement uses TRBV3-1 and TRBJ1-4, with D perhaps matching TRBD1 (5 bases). V lost 0 bases to trimming and J lost 8 bases, with 13 bases between them. This CDR3 spans 15 amino acids. In germline, CDR1 is LGHDT, CDR2 YNNKEL (reference sequence). The CDR3 DNA is TGTGCCAGCAGCCAAGAGGGTCAAGCAGGGGAAAAACTGTTTTTT. It codes for CASSQEGQAGEKLFF. The full variable domain, in which reference TRBV3-1 and TRBJ1-4 provide the parts outside the CDR3, is DTAVSQTPKYLVTQMGNDKSIKCEQNLGHDTMYWYKQDSKKFLKIMFSYNNKELIINETVPNRFSPKSPDKAHLNLHINSLELGDSAVYFCASSQEGQAGEKLFFGSGTQLSVL.

This clonotype has a handful of counts. At one end, the junction sequence differs from germline, possibly due to a read error. The genes are TRBV28 and TRBJ1-6, with D possibly being TRBD1 (5 bases). The CDR3 runs to 14 residues. Germline V gene sequence: CDR1 MDHEN, CDR2 SYDVKM. For the CDR3, the DNA is TGTGCCAGCAGTTTGATAGGGGATAATTCAACCCTCAACTTT. Translating it yields CASSLIGDNSTLNF.

This clonotype was observed at least ten times. The chain carries TRBV5-1 and TRBJ1-1; 11 nucleotides match TRBD1. J lost 4 bases, V lost 0 bases, and 2 bases had no gene match. This CDR3 spans 15 amino acids. Germline V CDR1 and CDR2: SGHRS, YFSETQ. CDR3: CASSLDGTGGTEAFF. CDR3 DNA: TGCGCCAGCAGCTTGGATGGGACAGGGGGCACTGAAGCTTTCTTT. Supplemented by reference TRBV5-1 and TRBJ1-1, the full variable domain reads KAGVTQTPRYLIKTRGQQVTLSCSPISGHRSVSWYQQTPGQGLQFLFEYFSETQRNKGNFPGRFSGRQFSNSRSEMNVSTLELGDSALYLCASSLDGTGGTEAFFGQGTRLTVV.

Ten or more counts support this clonotype. V is TRBV6-2 or TRBV6-3 and J is TRBJ1-5, with a tentative D call TRBD1 (5 bases). Germline-derived CDR1 and CDR2 are MNHEY and SVGEGT. This CDR3 is 14 amino acids long. Trimming cost V 5 bases and J 4 bases, with 12 bases left between them. The CDR3 loop is CASSKGQLNQPQHF. Written as DNA, the CDR3 is TGTGCCAGCAGTAAGGGGCAGCTTAATCAGCCCCAGCATTTT.

This clonotype was recorded many times. The V gene is TRBV15, the J gene TRBJ2-4; the D gene could be TRBD1 or TRBD2 (5 bases each). The CDR3 consists of 14 residues. V was clipped by 3 bases and J by 6 bases, with 12 bases between them. Germline loops: CDR1 LNHNV, CDR2 YYDKDF (reference sequence). The CDR3 DNA is TGTGCCACCAGCAGGGCTTCTGGGGGAAACATTCAGTACTTC. Translated: CATSRASGGNIQYF.

This clonotype was counted many times. The chain recombines TRBV5-1 with TRBJ2-1, with D possibly matching TRBD2 (6 bases). From germline, CDR1 is SGHRS and CDR2 YFSETQ. The CDR3 runs to 16 residues. The V gene lost 4 bases and the J gene lost 0 bases, with 14 bases spanning the gap. Here the CDR3 DNA reads TGCGCCAGCAGCCCGCAGGAGGGGAGCTCCTACAATGAGCAGTTCTTC. It codes for CASSPQEGSSYNEQFF.

This clonotype appeared many times. This chain joins TRBV3-1 and TRBJ1-1; TRBD1 aligns across 7 bases. The CDR3 runs to 13 residues. Germline values: CDR1 LGHDT, CDR2 YNNKEL (reference sequence). V dropped 4 bases and J dropped 1; count of bases not matched to a gene: 0. CDR3 residues: CASSRTGNTEAFF. Here the CDR3 DNA reads TGTGCCAGCAGCCGGACAGGGAACACTGAAGCTTTCTTT.

This clonotype was recorded many times. The rearrangement joins TRBV20-1 to TRBJ2-1, with 7 bases fitting TRBD2. CDR3 length: 14 amino acids. The V segment lost 6 bases and the J segment 8 bases; nucleotides outside the gene matches: 13. Germline CDR1 DFQATT, CDR2 SNEGSKA (reference sequence). The chain's CDR3 is CSAGGSGAFDEQFF. DNA of the CDR3: TGCAGTGCGGGAGGGAGCGGGGCCTTCGATGAGCAGTTCTTC.

This clonotype was counted only a few times. The J gene is TRBJ1-1, the V gene TRBV12-3 or TRBV12-4; D is uncertain. This CDR3 has 14 residues. Trimming shortened V by 5 bases and J by 5 bases, and 15 bases separated the two germline ends. The CDR3: CASSPGPMGTEAFF. CDR3 nucleotide sequence: TGTGCCAGCAGTCCCGGACCCATGGGGACTGAAGCTTTCTTT.